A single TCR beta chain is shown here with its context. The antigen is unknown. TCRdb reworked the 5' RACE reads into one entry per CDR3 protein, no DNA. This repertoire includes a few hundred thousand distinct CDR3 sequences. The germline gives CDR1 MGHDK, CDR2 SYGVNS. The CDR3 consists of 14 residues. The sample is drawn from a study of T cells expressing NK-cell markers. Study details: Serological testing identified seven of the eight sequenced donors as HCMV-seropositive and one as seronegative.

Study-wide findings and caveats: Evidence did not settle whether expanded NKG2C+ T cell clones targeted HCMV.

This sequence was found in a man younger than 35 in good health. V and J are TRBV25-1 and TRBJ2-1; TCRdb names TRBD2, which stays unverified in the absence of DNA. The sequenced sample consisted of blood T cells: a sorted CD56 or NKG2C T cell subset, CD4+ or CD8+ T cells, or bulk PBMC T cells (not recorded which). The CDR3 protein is CASSDSLGRNEQFF.